This record covers a single TCR beta chain. This record comes from a study of blood T cell repertoires in COVID-19. Germline V gene sequence: CDR1 SGHVS, CDR2 FQNEAQ. V was pared by 3 bases and J by 4 bases, with 5 bases of the junction left unmatched. The CDR3 totals 14 residues. Per the original methods: Amplification of reference gene primers provided the estimated nucleated cell counts. Libraries were prepared by immunoSEQ multiplex PCR; TCRdb keeps only in-frame clonotypes and omits some of them. The D gene and trimming were derived from the DNA, and the V and J assignments and clone size from that table. The table has about 120,000 clones, 79% seen once.

Source material: peripheral blood. The origin of this receptor is an elderly woman with acute or convalescent COVID-19. The V call is TRBV7-8, the J call TRBJ2-7; 8 bases fit TRBD2. CDR3 DNA sequence: TGTGCCAGCAGCTTGATAGCGGGAAGTTACGAGCAGTACTTC. The encoded protein is CASSLIAGSYEQYF.